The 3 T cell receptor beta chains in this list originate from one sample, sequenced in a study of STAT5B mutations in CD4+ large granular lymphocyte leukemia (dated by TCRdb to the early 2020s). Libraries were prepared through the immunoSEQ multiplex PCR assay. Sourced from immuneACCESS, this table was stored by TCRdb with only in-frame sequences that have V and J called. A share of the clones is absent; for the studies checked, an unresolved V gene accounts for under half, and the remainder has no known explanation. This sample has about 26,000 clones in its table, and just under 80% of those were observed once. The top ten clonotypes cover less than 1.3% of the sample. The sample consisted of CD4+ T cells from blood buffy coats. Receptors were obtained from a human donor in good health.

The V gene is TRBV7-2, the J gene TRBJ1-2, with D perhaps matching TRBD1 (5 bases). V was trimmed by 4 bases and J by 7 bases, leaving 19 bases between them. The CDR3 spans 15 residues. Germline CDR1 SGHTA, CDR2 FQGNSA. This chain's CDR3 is CASSSFTQAGSGYTF. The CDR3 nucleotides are TGTGCCAGCAGCTCCTTTACACAGGCGGGGTCTGGCTACACCTTC.

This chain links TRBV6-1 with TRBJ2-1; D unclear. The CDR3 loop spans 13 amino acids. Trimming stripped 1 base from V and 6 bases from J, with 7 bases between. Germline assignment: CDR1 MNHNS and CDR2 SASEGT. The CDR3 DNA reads TGTGCCAGCAGTGAAGGGCGGATCAATGAGCAGTTCTTC. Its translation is CASSEGRINEQFF.

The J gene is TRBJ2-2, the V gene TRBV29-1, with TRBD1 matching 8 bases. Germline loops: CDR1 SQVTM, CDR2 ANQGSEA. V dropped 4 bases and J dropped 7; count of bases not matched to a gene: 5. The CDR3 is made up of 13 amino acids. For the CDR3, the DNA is TGCAGCGTTGGCAGGGGGCATTTCGGGGAGCTGTTTTTT. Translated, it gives CSVGRGHFGELFF.